A single sample is the source of the 28 T cell receptor beta chains below, sequenced in a study of beta chain features in type 1 diabetes. Study findings and constraints: In all four CD4+ subsets, TCRB CDR3 length was significantly, moderately reduced in type 1 diabetes.

These receptors are not linked to any known antigen. The investigators reverse transcribed all of the isolated RNA, so they sequenced expressed TCRB transcripts. Produced via immunoSEQ multiplex PCR; TCRdb's table is partial and in-frame only. The sample includes tens of thousands of clones, more than 65% of them seen just once. Material: stem cell memory CD4+ T cells from blood. These receptors came from a woman aged 40 to 50 with type 1 diabetes.

V usage is TRBV28 and J usage is TRBJ1-1, with 7 bases that match TRBD1. V shed 6 bases and J 5 bases; nucleotides not matched to a gene: 12. Germline V gene data show CDR1 as MDHEN and CDR2 as SYDVKM. The CDR3 is 15 amino acids. CDR3 sequence: CASRAGRQGWTEAFF. CDR3 nucleotides: TGTGCCAGCAGGGCGGGGAGACAGGGATGGACTGAAGCTTTCTTT.

DNA of the CDR3: TGTGCTTGTGCGGGGGGATCCACTAGCACAGATACGCAGTATTTT. It codes for CACAGGSTSTDTQYF. This rearrangement joins TRBV19 to TRBJ2-3; 8 bases fit TRBD2. The CDR3 spans 15 residues. Germline values: CDR1 LNHDA, CDR2 SQIVND (reference sequence).

The rearrangement links TRBV28 to TRBJ2-7; 10 bases fit TRBD2. Per germline, CDR1 MDHEN and CDR2 SYDVKM. CDR3 length: 14 residues. The junction had 6 bases not matched to a gene; V was cut back by 7 bases and J by 3 bases. CDR3 nucleotide sequence: TGTGCCAGCACTAAAGCGGGAGGGTACTACGAGCAGTACTTC. This sequence encodes CASTKAGGYYEQYF.

DNA for the CDR3: TGTGCCAGCAGCTTAGATGGGCTAGCGGGGGGGCATGCAGATACGCAGTATTTT. Amino acid sequence: CASSLDGLAGGHADTQYF. This sequence joins TRBV7-2 and TRBJ2-3; 12 bases line up with TRBD2. Germline loops: CDR1 SGHTA, CDR2 FQGNSA. V lost 1 base, J lost 4 bases, and 9 bases stayed unmatched. The CDR3 sequence is 18 residues long.

V usage is TRBV5-1 and J usage is TRBJ2-7, with 7 bases matching TRBD1. CDR1 is SGHRS and CDR2 is YFSETQ in the germline V gene. V dropped 0 bases and J dropped 9; count of bases not matched to a gene: 6. This CDR3 spans 13 amino acids. The DNA for the CDR3 is TGCGCCAGCAGCTTGGAAGTGGCAGGGGGGCAGTACTTC. This gives the protein CASSLEVAGGQYF.

The chain joins TRBV19 to TRBJ1-5; 8 nucleotides line up with TRBD1. Trimming at V came to 7 bases and at J to 6 bases, leaving 8 bases not matched to a gene. This CDR3 contains 14 residues. Germline V CDR1 and CDR2: LNHDA, SQIVND (reference sequence). CDR3 region: CASTDRGRSQPQHF. The DNA of the CDR3 is TGTGCCAGTACAGACAGGGGAAGGAGTCAGCCCCAGCATTTT. Full variable domain (remainder filled in from reference TRBV19 and TRBJ1-5): DGGITQSPKYLFRKEGQNVTLSCEQNLNHDAMYWYRQDPGQGLRLIYYSQIVNDFQKGDIAEGYSVSREKKESFPLTVTSAQKNPTAFYLCASTDRGRSQPQHFGDGTRLSIL.

This clone was observed a few times. For the CDR3, the DNA is TGTGCCAGCAGCTTTAGCGGGGGAGCCTCCTACGAGCAGTACTTC. This translates into CASSFSGGASYEQYF. The chain is built from TRBV7-2 and TRBJ2-7; 9 bases line up with TRBD2. CDR3 length: 15 residues. V dropped 3 bases and J dropped 0; count of bases not matched to a gene: 3. Germline V gives CDR1 SGHTA, CDR2 FQGNSA.

CDR3 amino acids: CASSSDRGNEQFF. CDR3 DNA: TGTGCCAGCAGTTCGGACAGGGGTAATGAGCAGTTCTTC. The rearrangement joins TRBV7-2 to TRBJ2-1, with 9 positions matching TRBD1. Trimming removed 6 bases from V and 7 bases from J; junction bases left unmatched: 4. Germline CDR1 SGHTA, CDR2 FQGNSA. The CDR3 length is 13 residues.

Worth noting for this clone: The sample holds other DNA sequences that translate to the same CDR3. This chain connects TRBV18 to TRBJ2-5; D gene uncertain. The CDR3 sequence is 13 residues long. Trimming took 3 bases from V and 3 from J, leaving 8 bases between them. Germline lookup yields CDR1 KGHSH and CDR2 LQKENI. The CDR3 DNA reads as TGTGCCAGCTCACCGAGCGTAGAAGAGACCCAGTACTTC. It encodes CASSPSVEETQYF.

The gene calls are TRBV6-1 and TRBJ2-3; TRBD2 might be the D (5 bases). The CDR3 has 11 residues. With 5 bases removed from V and 11 bases from J, the gap between germline ends came to 11 bases. Germline V gene sequence: CDR1 MNHNS, CDR2 SASEGT. In nucleotides, the CDR3 is TGTGCCAGCAGTATCCCCGCGGGGCAGTATTTT. Translation: CASSIPAGQYF.

The sample holds a few counts of this clone. This sequence joins TRBV7-2 and TRBJ2-1, with TRBD2 matching 9 bases. Looked up from germline, CDR1 is SGHTA and CDR2 is FQGNSA. Trimming at V came to 0 bases and at J to 7 bases, leaving 4 bases not matched to a gene. CDR3 length: 15 amino acids. The CDR3: CASSLASGGRNEQFF. DNA for the CDR3: TGTGCCAGCAGCTTAGCTAGCGGGGGTCGTAATGAGCAGTTCTTC.

This chain links TRBV6-5 with TRBJ2-2; no clear D. Germline values: CDR1 MNHEY, CDR2 SVGAGI. Trimming removed 7 bases at V and 4 bases at J, with 7 bases between. CDR3 size: 12 residues. This CDR3 is CASISLTGELFF. The CDR3 DNA reads as TGTGCCAGCATTTCCCTCACCGGGGAGCTGTTTTTT.

The J gene is TRBJ1-5, the V gene TRBV2; 7 bases line up with TRBD1. From germline, CDR1 is SNHLY and CDR2 FYNNEI. The trim removed 4 bases at V and 6 bases at J, leaving 9 bases unmatched. The CDR3 covers 15 residues. DNA for the CDR3: TGTGCCAGCAGTGTAGGAGGGGGCAATACTCAGCCCCAGCATTTT. Protein sequence: CASSVGGGNTQPQHF.

A note on this clone: At the DNA level, this CDR3 is encoded by other sequences in the same sample as well. The V call is TRBV7-2, the J call TRBJ1-5, with D unclear. This CDR3 has 15 amino acids. The germline V gene has CDR1 SGHTA and CDR2 FQGNSA. V lost 1 base and J lost 2, with 9 bases in between. In DNA form, the CDR3 reads TGTGCCAGCAGCTTAGTTCCGATAGGCAATCAGCCCCAGCATTTT. Encoded protein: CASSLVPIGNQPQHF.

This clone was found a few times. CDR3 loop: CAISLDRGPWAGYTF. As DNA, the CDR3 is TGTGCCATCAGTCTAGACAGGGGCCCCTGGGCTGGCTACACCTTC. The chain has TRBV10-3 and TRBJ1-2, with 8 bases aligning to TRBD1. CDR3 length equals 15 residues. Per germline, CDR1 ENHRY and CDR2 SYGVKD. Unmatched junction bases numbered 12, after V lost 5 bases and J lost 7 bases.

The table lists this clone with a few counts. The chain uses TRBV7-9 and TRBJ2-1; TRBD2 might be the D (6 bases). The V gene's germline CDR1 is SEHNR and CDR2 FQNEAQ (reference sequence). Trimming removed 6 bases from V and 0 bases from J, with 12 bases in between. The CDR3 spans 15 residues. The CDR3 region is CASSLGSSSYNEQFF. In nucleotides, the CDR3 is TGTGCCAGCAGTCTCGGGAGTAGCTCCTACAATGAGCAGTTCTTC.

This chain connects TRBV4-1 to TRBJ2-7, with D maybe TRBD2 (5 bases). Deletions cut 3 bases from V and 1 base from J, with 13 bases between. Germline V gene lookup returns CDR1 MGHRA and CDR2 YSYEKL. This CDR3 is 15 amino acids long. As DNA, the CDR3 is TGCGCCAGCAGCCATCCACCCGGGAAATCCTACGAGCAGTACTTC. This codes for CASSHPPGKSYEQYF.

This clone occurred a few times. The CDR3 bases are TGCGCCAGCAGCTTGAATTTCGTAGGCGGAACCGGGGAGCTGTTTTTT. It is translated as CASSLNFVGGTGELFF. The chain employs TRBV5-1 and TRBJ2-2; D not resolved. The CDR3 extends over 16 amino acids. CDR1 and CDR2 (germline): SGHRS, YFSETQ. Trimming cost V 1 base and J 5 bases, with 15 bases left between them.

The chain uses TRBV5-1 and TRBJ1-5; tentatively, D is TRBD1 (6 bases). Germline V gene data show CDR1 as SGHRS and CDR2 as YFSETQ. CDR3 length: 15 amino acids. Deletions cut 3 bases from V and 6 bases from J, with 16 bases between. CDR3 sequence reads: CASSSKGVWIQPQHF. CDR3 sequence (DNA): TGCGCCAGCAGCTCCAAGGGGGTGTGGATTCAGCCCCAGCATTTT.

The genes are TRBV5-4 and TRBJ1-5, with TRBD1 identical over 9 bases. Losses at the gene ends were 0 bases for V and 6 bases for J; bases not matched to a gene: 4. This CDR3 is built from 15 residues. Germline V gene data show CDR1 as SGHNT and CDR2 as YYREEE (reference sequence). CDR3 sequence reads: CASSLGGQGPQPQHF. The CDR3 DNA is TGTGCCAGCAGCTTGGGGGGACAGGGACCTCAGCCCCAGCATTTT.

This chain links TRBV6-5 with TRBJ2-3; 10 bases line up with TRBD2. Trimming took 4 bases from V and 6 from J; bases not matched to a gene: 4. The length of the CDR3 is 14 residues. Germline values: CDR1 MNHEY, CDR2 SVGAGI. The CDR3 here is CASSLLAGADTQYF. The CDR3 coding sequence is TGTGCCAGCAGTTTGCTAGCGGGAGCGGATACGCAGTATTTT.

This clone has a handful of counts. The chain employs TRBV14 and TRBJ1-3; 7 bases are a match to TRBD1. Germline trimming cut 4 bases from V and 0 bases from J; bases unmatched to any gene: 6. The CDR3 is 16 amino acids. Germline V CDR1 and CDR2: SGHDN, FVKESK. CDR3 bases: TGTGCCAGCAGCCCCCCGGGACAGCTCTCTGGAAACACCATATATTTT. Residues: CASSPPGQLSGNTIYF.

This clone was seen a handful of times. The chain combines TRBV6-1 with TRBJ1-3, with TRBD1 as a possible D gene (6 bases). Trimming took off 1 base at V and 0 bases at J, with 7 bases between the two ends. The germline V gene encodes CDR1 MNHNS and CDR2 SASEGT. This CDR3 has 15 residues. DNA of the CDR3: TGTGCCAGCAGTGAAGACAGGGTCTCTGGAAACACCATATATTTT. The encoded protein is CASSEDRVSGNTIYF.

J is TRBJ1-5 and V is TRBV30; D is possibly TRBD1 (6 bases). Per germline, CDR1 GTSNPN and CDR2 SVGIG (reference sequence). There are 15 residues in the CDR3. Between the trimmed V and J ends, which lost 0 bases and 1 base, there was a span of 10 bases. This chain's CDR3 is CAWSVQGKSNQPQHF. The CDR3 bases are TGTGCCTGGAGTGTACAGGGTAAGAGCAATCAGCCCCAGCATTTT.

The CDR3 sequence: CASSTRQRNTGELFF. The CDR3 DNA follows: TGTGCCAGCAGTACCCGACAGAGGAACACCGGGGAGCTGTTTTTT. This chain joins TRBV6-5 and TRBJ2-2; TRBD1 might be the D (5 bases). Per the germline V gene, CDR1 is MNHEY and CDR2 is SVGAGI. Trimming took 5 bases from V and 1 from J, leaving 11 bases between them. This CDR3 is 15 amino acids long.

Notes on this clone: Other nucleotide sequences in the sample specify the same CDR3. This chain joins TRBV29-1 and TRBJ2-3; 8 bases are a match to TRBD2. CDR3 length equals 16 residues. Germline V gene lookup returns CDR1 SQVTM and CDR2 ANQGSEA. V dropped 2 bases and J dropped 6; count of bases not matched to a gene: 13. CDR3 sequence: CSVERWLAGQGDTQYF. CDR3 coding DNA: TGCAGCGTTGAAAGGTGGCTAGCGGGTCAGGGGGATACGCAGTATTTT.

The chain joins TRBV19 to TRBJ2-1, with TRBD2 as a possible D gene (6 bases). The V gene's germline CDR1 is LNHDA and CDR2 SQIVND (reference sequence). CDR3 length: 17 amino acids. V dropped 3 bases and J dropped 7 bases, with 22 bases sitting between them. The CDR3 sequence: CASSIWRTNGSDNEQFF. Here the CDR3 DNA reads TGTGCCAGTAGTATTTGGCGGACTAACGGGAGTGATAATGAGCAGTTCTTC.

The chain combines TRBV6-6 with TRBJ2-2; no firm D call. The ends were cut back, 0 bases at V and 9 bases at J, with 8 bases in the middle. The CDR3 has 13 amino acids. The V gene's germline CDR1 is MNHNY and CDR2 SVGAGI (reference sequence). The CDR3 DNA sequence: TGTGCCAGCAGTTACTCGGGCCTACGGGAGCTGTTTTTT. Its protein product is CASSYSGLRELFF.